This TCR beta chain appears in the sequencing data of a study of cytomegalovirus exposure and HLA in healthy donors. About the study: Later, an analysis reported that the roughly 120 validation repertoires had used the same platform as the approximately 690 first-cohort repertoires. The study's findings and limits: The study flagged around 160 TCR beta chains as cytomegalovirus-associated. In vitro assays verified that three CMV-associated chains recognized CMV antigens specifically.

TCRdb's table, derived via immunoSEQ multiplex PCR, lists solely in-frame clones and lacks some. The sample records roughly 150,000 clones, roughly 90% being singletons. Concerning this clone itself: Its antigen is currently unknown.

V dropped 1 base and J dropped 5 bases, with 10 bases sitting between them. From germline, CDR1 is SGHRS and CDR2 YFSETQ. CDR3 length: 13 amino acids. Material: PBMCs. This chain connects TRBV5-1 to TRBJ2-7; D gene ambiguous. This TCR was recovered from a woman aged 18 to 35 in good health and CMV-seronegative. CDR3 sequence reads: CASSLRRRDEQYF. The CDR3 coding sequence is TGCGCCAGCAGCTTGAGGCGCCGGGACGAGCAGTACTTC.